Listed below are T cell receptor beta chains from one sample, sequenced in a study of shared clonotypes between healthy human individuals. Data came from immunoSEQ multiplex PCR; TCRdb stores just in-frame clones and leaves some out. The sample yields approximately 2.3 million clones, 80% to 95% seen once. Specimen: naive CD4+ T cells from PBMCs. All receptors derive from a young man in good health. Some clones in this sample may be carry-over from other donors' samples. Both conserved end residues are part of each CDR3. Fields, in order: J gene, V gene, D gene, clone size, CDR3 DNA, CDR3 protein. D genes are given only for firm matches. Rows give clone size only sometimes, using once, few, many, or a class for an expanded clone.

J gene: TRBJ2-2
V gene: TRBV29-1
D gene: TRBD2
clone size: -
CDR3 DNA: TGCAGCGTTGAAATAGCGGGAACGAACACCGGGGAGCTGTTTTTT
CDR3 protein: CSVEIAGTNTGELFF

J gene: TRBJ2-6
V gene: TRBV7-3
D gene: -
clone size: few
CDR3 DNA: TGTGCCAGCAGCCCCCTCGGGAGCTCTGGGGCCAACGTCCTGACTTTC
CDR3 protein: CASSPLGSSGANVLTF

J gene: TRBJ2-1
V gene: TRBV27
D gene: -
clone size: -
CDR3 DNA: TGTGCCAGCAGTTTATCGACGGCTGGCACCTATGAGCAGTTCTTC
CDR3 protein: CASSLSTAGTYEQFF

J gene: TRBJ1-4
V gene: TRBV25-1
D gene: -
clone size: -
CDR3 DNA: TGTGCCAGCAGTGATCACGGCGCTCCTAATGAAAAACTGTTTTTT
CDR3 protein: CASSDHGAPNEKLFF

J gene: TRBJ1-5
V gene: TRBV18
D gene: -
clone size: -
CDR3 DNA: TGTGCCAGCTCACAACAAGGGACGGGGAGCAATCAGCCCCAGCATTTT
CDR3 protein: CASSQQGTGSNQPQHF

J gene: TRBJ1-1
V gene: TRBV4-1
D gene: TRBD1
clone size: -
CDR3 DNA: TGCGCCAGCAGGACGGGGACAGGGGTTAATGAAGCTTTCTTT
CDR3 protein: CASRTGTGVNEAFF

J gene: TRBJ1-3
V gene: TRBV7-3
D gene: TRBD1
clone size: -
CDR3 DNA: TGTGCCAGCAGCGCCGACAGGGGGCCCGGAAACACCATATATTTT
CDR3 protein: CASSADRGPGNTIYF

J gene: TRBJ2-3
V gene: TRBV2
D gene: -
clone size: -
CDR3 DNA: TGTGCCAGCTTGTGGGGTCCCAATACGCAGTATTTT
CDR3 protein: CASLWGPNTQYF

J gene: TRBJ1-2
V gene: TRBV10-3
D gene: -
clone size: -
CDR3 DNA: TGTGCCATCAGTGGAACACAGAACTATGGCTACACCTTC
CDR3 protein: CAISGTQNYGYTF

J gene: TRBJ2-2
V gene: TRBV5-6
D gene: -
clone size: -
CDR3 DNA: TGTGCCAGCAGCTTGGGCAGTTCACATTCCGGGGAGCTGTTTTTT
CDR3 protein: CASSLGSSHSGELFF

J gene: TRBJ2-7
V gene: TRBV7-2
D gene: -
clone size: few
CDR3 DNA: TGTGCCAGCAGCTTAGTAGGGGGAGATCGCTACGAGCAGTACTTC
CDR3 protein: CASSLVGGDRYEQYF

J gene: TRBJ1-5
V gene: TRBV30
D gene: -
clone size: -
CDR3 DNA: TGTGCCTGGAGTGTACCCGTGGCAGGGAATCAGCCCCAGCATTTT
CDR3 protein: CAWSVPVAGNQPQHF

J gene: TRBJ1-3
V gene: TRBV19
D gene: -
clone size: -
CDR3 DNA: TGTGCCAGTAGTAGGGGGGTAACTGGAAACACCATATATTTT
CDR3 protein: CASSRGVTGNTIYF

J gene: TRBJ1-2
V gene: TRBV20-1
D gene: -
clone size: once
CDR3 DNA: TGCAGTGCTCAACCGGGGACTGCCTTC
CDR3 protein: CSAQPGTAF

J gene: TRBJ2-1
V gene: TRBV19
D gene: TRBD1
clone size: -
CDR3 DNA: TGTGCCAGTAGGATCGGGACAGGGATCTACAATGAGCAGTTCTTC
CDR3 protein: CASRIGTGIYNEQFF

J gene: TRBJ2-1
V gene: TRBV5-4
D gene: TRBD2
clone size: -
CDR3 DNA: TGTGCCAGCAGCAGCACTAGCGGGAGTGCCAATGAGCAGTTCTTC
CDR3 protein: CASSSTSGSANEQFF

J gene: TRBJ2-7
V gene: TRBV6-5
D gene: -
clone size: -
CDR3 DNA: TGTGCCAGCAGTTACTCAGGGAGCTCCTACGAGCAGTACTTC
CDR3 protein: CASSYSGSSYEQYF

J gene: TRBJ2-1
V gene: TRBV5-1
D gene: TRBD2
clone size: -
CDR3 DNA: TGCGCCAGCAGCCGAGGGACTAGCGACTACAATGAGCAGTTCTTC
CDR3 protein: CASSRGTSDYNEQFF

J gene: TRBJ1-1
V gene: TRBV7-2
D gene: -
clone size: -
CDR3 DNA: TGTGCCAGCAGCTTAGCGGGGGGACAGAACACTGAAGCTTTCTTT
CDR3 protein: CASSLAGGQNTEAFF

J gene: TRBJ1-2
V gene: TRBV28
D gene: -
clone size: -
CDR3 DNA: TGTGCCAGCAGTCCCCGGGCCGGCCCCCGGGGCTATGGCTACACCTTC
CDR3 protein: CASSPRAGPRGYGYTF

J gene: TRBJ2-7
V gene: TRBV19
D gene: -
clone size: -
CDR3 DNA: TGTGCCAGTAGTGTCGGGCACTCCTACGAGCAGTACTTC
CDR3 protein: CASSVGHSYEQYF

J gene: TRBJ2-1
V gene: TRBV6-1
D gene: TRBD2
clone size: -
CDR3 DNA: TGTGCCAGCGTGGGACTAGCGGGCTCCTACAATGAGCAGTTCTTC
CDR3 protein: CASVGLAGSYNEQFF

J gene: TRBJ2-4
V gene: TRBV28
D gene: TRBD2
clone size: -
CDR3 DNA: TGTGCCAGCACTAGGGAGGGTAGGAACATTCAGTACTTC
CDR3 protein: CASTREGRNIQYF

J gene: TRBJ2-7
V gene: TRBV5-1
D gene: -
clone size: -
CDR3 DNA: TGCGCCAGCAGCTTGGACAGGGAAGCCGACGAGCAGTACTTC
CDR3 protein: CASSLDREADEQYF

J gene: TRBJ1-6
V gene: TRBV7-9
D gene: -
clone size: -
CDR3 DNA: TGTGCCAGCAGCTTAGGACCAGGGGAGAGCTCCTATAATTCACCCCTCCACTTT
CDR3 protein: CASSLGPGESSYNSPLHF

J gene: TRBJ2-3
V gene: TRBV6-4
D gene: -
clone size: -
CDR3 DNA: TGTGCCAGCAGTTTCAGCGGGAGCACAGATACGCAGTATTTT
CDR3 protein: CASSFSGSTDTQYF

J gene: TRBJ2-3
V gene: TRBV6-1
D gene: TRBD1
clone size: -
CDR3 DNA: TGTGCCAGCCTTTACGGGGACAGTGGAGATACGCAGTATTTT
CDR3 protein: CASLYGDSGDTQYF

J gene: TRBJ2-1
V gene: TRBV5-4
D gene: TRBD2
clone size: -
CDR3 DNA: TGTGCCAGCAGCCCCAGGACTAGCGGGAGGGCCTCCGGTGAGCAGTTCTTC
CDR3 protein: CASSPRTSGRASGEQFF

J gene: TRBJ1-1
V gene: TRBV29-1
D gene: TRBD1
clone size: -
CDR3 DNA: TGCAGCGCCGTAATCCCCGGGACAGCGAACACTGAAGCTTTCTTT
CDR3 protein: CSAVIPGTANTEAFF

J gene: TRBJ2-1
V gene: TRBV19
D gene: -
clone size: -
CDR3 DNA: TGTGCCAGTAGCTTTGACTTTTACAATGAGCAGTTCTTC
CDR3 protein: CASSFDFYNEQFF

J gene: TRBJ2-7
V gene: TRBV18
D gene: -
clone size: -
CDR3 DNA: TGTGCCAGCTCACCCCGGGACGGCTACGAGCAGTACTTC
CDR3 protein: CASSPRDGYEQYF

J gene: TRBJ1-1
V gene: TRBV28
D gene: -
clone size: few
CDR3 DNA: TGTGCCAGCCTCCCTGGGGGACCCACTGAAGCTTTCTTT
CDR3 protein: CASLPGGPTEAFF

J gene: TRBJ2-5
V gene: TRBV27
D gene: -
clone size: once
CDR3 DNA: TGTGCCAGCAGCGGCGGGGCCCAGGGAGAGACCCAGTACTTC
CDR3 protein: CASSGGAQGETQYF

J gene: TRBJ2-7
V gene: TRBV9
D gene: TRBD2
clone size: -
CDR3 DNA: TGTGCCAGCAGCAAAGGGACTAGCGGGCCCTACGAGCAGTACTTC
CDR3 protein: CASSKGTSGPYEQYF

J gene: TRBJ1-1
V gene: TRBV19
D gene: -
clone size: once
CDR3 DNA: TGTGCCAGTAGCCCCAGCACGCAAGTGTACACTGAAGCTTTCTTT
CDR3 protein: CASSPSTQVYTEAFF

J gene: TRBJ2-1
V gene: TRBV6-1
D gene: TRBD2
clone size: -
CDR3 DNA: TGTGCCAGCAGTGACACCGGGAGGCAGCTATACAATGAGCAGTTCTTC
CDR3 protein: CASSDTGRQLYNEQFF

J gene: TRBJ1-2
V gene: TRBV4-3
D gene: TRBD1
clone size: -
CDR3 DNA: TGCGCCAGCAGCCGGGCGGGTTCCGGGACAGGGTCGAGCGGCTACACCTTC
CDR3 protein: CASSRAGSGTGSSGYTF

J gene: TRBJ2-3
V gene: TRBV6-1
D gene: -
clone size: -
CDR3 DNA: TGTGCCAGTCGGGCGAGGTTTTCCGGCACAGATACGCAGTATTTT
CDR3 protein: CASRARFSGTDTQYF

J gene: TRBJ1-2
V gene: TRBV7-9
D gene: TRBD1
clone size: -
CDR3 DNA: TGTGCCAGCAGAGACAGGGCTAACTATGGCTACACCTTC
CDR3 protein: CASRDRANYGYTF

J gene: TRBJ1-2
V gene: TRBV28
D gene: -
clone size: -
CDR3 DNA: TGTGCCAGCAGCGCTCCTCAAGGAGGCTACACCTTC
CDR3 protein: CASSAPQGGYTF

J gene: TRBJ2-7
V gene: TRBV6-5
D gene: -
clone size: -
CDR3 DNA: TGTGCCAGCAGCCGGGACACCTCCTACGAGCAGTACTTC
CDR3 protein: CASSRDTSYEQYF

J gene: TRBJ2-1
V gene: TRBV6-1
D gene: TRBD2
clone size: -
CDR3 DNA: TGTGCCAGCAGTCCGGGACTAGCATGGAATGAGCAGTTCTTC
CDR3 protein: CASSPGLAWNEQFF

J gene: TRBJ2-3
V gene: TRBV19
D gene: -
clone size: -
CDR3 DNA: TGTGCCAGTAGTATTAGAAGGCAGGTAGATACGCAGTATTTT
CDR3 protein: CASSIRRQVDTQYF

J gene: TRBJ2-7
V gene: TRBV2
D gene: -
clone size: -
CDR3 DNA: TGTGCCAGCAGTGAAGAGGGTATCGACGAGCAGTACTTC
CDR3 protein: CASSEEGIDEQYF

J gene: TRBJ1-5
V gene: TRBV2
D gene: TRBD1
clone size: -
CDR3 DNA: TGTGCCAGCAGTCCCCGGGACAGGAATCAGCCCCAGCATTTT
CDR3 protein: CASSPRDRNQPQHF

J gene: TRBJ1-5
V gene: TRBV5-4
D gene: -
clone size: -
CDR3 DNA: TGTGCCAGCAGCATCCAAGGGCCCAGTCAGCCCCAGCATTTT
CDR3 protein: CASSIQGPSQPQHF

J gene: TRBJ2-5
V gene: TRBV6-6
D gene: TRBD2
clone size: -
CDR3 DNA: TGTGCCAGCAGTTATGAGGGAGGGCTTCAAGAGACCCAGTACTTC
CDR3 protein: CASSYEGGLQETQYF

J gene: TRBJ2-3
V gene: TRBV28
D gene: TRBD2
clone size: -
CDR3 DNA: TGTGCCAGCAGCTCCTCCCTCGGGACTAGCGGGAGGCTCCCCACAGATACGCAGTATTTT
CDR3 protein: CASSSSLGTSGRLPTDTQYF

J gene: TRBJ2-7
V gene: TRBV30
D gene: -
clone size: -
CDR3 DNA: TGTGCCTGGAGGGCTACATGGGACTCCTACGAGCAGTACTTC
CDR3 protein: CAWRATWDSYEQYF

J gene: TRBJ2-1
V gene: TRBV11-2
D gene: TRBD2
clone size: -
CDR3 DNA: TGTGCCAGCAGCAGGGGTGGGGTAGCGGGCACCTACAATGAGCAGTTCTTC
CDR3 protein: CASSRGGVAGTYNEQFF

J gene: TRBJ1-5
V gene: TRBV5-1
D gene: -
clone size: once
CDR3 DNA: TGCGCCAGCGCCCCCTCGGGTAATCAGCCCCAGCATTTT
CDR3 protein: CASAPSGNQPQHF

J gene: TRBJ1-3
V gene: TRBV18
D gene: -
clone size: -
CDR3 DNA: TGTGCCAGCTCGCCGGGCCTGGGAAACACCATATATTTT
CDR3 protein: CASSPGLGNTIYF

J gene: TRBJ1-1
V gene: TRBV7-2
D gene: TRBD1
clone size: -
CDR3 DNA: TGTGCCAGCAGCGCGGACAGGTGGAGTACTGAAGCTTTCTTT
CDR3 protein: CASSADRWSTEAFF

J gene: TRBJ2-6
V gene: TRBV5-1
D gene: TRBD2
clone size: -
CDR3 DNA: TGCGCCAGCAGCGCGGGGGAATCAACTGGGGCCAACGTCCTGACTTTC
CDR3 protein: CASSAGESTGANVLTF